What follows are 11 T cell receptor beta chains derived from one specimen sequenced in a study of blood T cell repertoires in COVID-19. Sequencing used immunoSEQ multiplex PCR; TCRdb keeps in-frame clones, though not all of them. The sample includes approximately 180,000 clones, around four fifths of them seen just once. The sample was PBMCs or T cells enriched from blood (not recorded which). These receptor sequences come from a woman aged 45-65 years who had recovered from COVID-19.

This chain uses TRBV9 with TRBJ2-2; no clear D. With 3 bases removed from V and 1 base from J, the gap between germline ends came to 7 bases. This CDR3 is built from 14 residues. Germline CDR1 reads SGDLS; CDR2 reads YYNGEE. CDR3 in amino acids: CASSAPLNTGELFF. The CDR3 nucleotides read TGTGCCAGCAGCGCCCCCTTGAACACCGGGGAGCTGTTTTTT.

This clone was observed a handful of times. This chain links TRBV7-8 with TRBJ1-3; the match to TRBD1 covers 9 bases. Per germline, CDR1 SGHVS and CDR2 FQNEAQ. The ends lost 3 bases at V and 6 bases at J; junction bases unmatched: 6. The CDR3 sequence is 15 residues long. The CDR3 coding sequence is TGTGCCAGCAGCTTTGACAGGGGGGCTGTAAACACCATATATTTT. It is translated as CASSFDRGAVNTIYF.

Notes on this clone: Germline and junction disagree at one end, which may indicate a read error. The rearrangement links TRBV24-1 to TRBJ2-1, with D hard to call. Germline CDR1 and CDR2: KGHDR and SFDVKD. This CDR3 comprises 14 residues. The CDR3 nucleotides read TGTGCCACAAGTGCGGTAGAGGAAGACAATGAGCAGTTCTTC. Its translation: CATSAVEEDNEQFF.

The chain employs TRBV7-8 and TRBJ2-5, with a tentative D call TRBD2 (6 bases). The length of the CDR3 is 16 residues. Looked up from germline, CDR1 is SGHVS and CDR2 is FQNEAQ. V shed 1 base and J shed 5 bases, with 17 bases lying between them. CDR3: CASSLVSLARWETQYF. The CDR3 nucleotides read TGTGCCAGCAGCTTAGTTTCGCTAGCGCGTTGGGAGACCCAGTACTTC.

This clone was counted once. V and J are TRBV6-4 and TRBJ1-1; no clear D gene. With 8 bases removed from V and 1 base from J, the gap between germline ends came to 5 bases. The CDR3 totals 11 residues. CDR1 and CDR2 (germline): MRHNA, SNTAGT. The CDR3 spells CASRQNTEAFF. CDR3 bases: TGTGCCAGCCGACAGAACACTGAAGCTTTCTTT.

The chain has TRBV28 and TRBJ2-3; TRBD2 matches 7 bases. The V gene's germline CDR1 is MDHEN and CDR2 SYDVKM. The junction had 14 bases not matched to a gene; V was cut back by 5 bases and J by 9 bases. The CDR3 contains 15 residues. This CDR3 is CASSPSGSGQLTQYF. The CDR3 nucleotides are TGTGCCAGCAGTCCTTCGGGTAGCGGGCAGCTAACGCAGTATTTT.

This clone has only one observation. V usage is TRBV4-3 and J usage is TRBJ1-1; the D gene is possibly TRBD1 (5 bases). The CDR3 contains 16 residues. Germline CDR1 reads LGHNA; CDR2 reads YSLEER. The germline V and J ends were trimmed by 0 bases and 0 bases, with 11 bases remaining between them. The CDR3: CASSQDRAGLNTEAFF. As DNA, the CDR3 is TGCGCCAGCAGCCAAGATCGGGCAGGGCTGAACACTGAAGCTTTCTTT.

The CDR3 loop reads CAWTLGGGPYEQYF. CDR3 nucleotides: TGTGCCTGGACCTTGGGGGGGGGTCCCTACGAGCAGTACTTC. The V gene is TRBV30, the J gene TRBJ2-7, with 7 bases aligning to TRBD2. The V segment lost 4 bases and the J segment 2 bases; nucleotides outside the gene matches: 8. This CDR3 comprises 14 residues. Germline values: CDR1 GTSNPN, CDR2 SVGIG (reference sequence). The complete variable domain, with remaining parts taken from reference TRBV30 and TRBJ2-7, reads SQTIHQWPATLVQPVGSPLSLECTVEGTSNPNLYWYRQAAGRGLQLLFYSVGIGQISSEVPQNLSASRPQDRQFILSSKKLLLSDSGFYLCAWTLGGGPYEQYFGPGTRLTVT.

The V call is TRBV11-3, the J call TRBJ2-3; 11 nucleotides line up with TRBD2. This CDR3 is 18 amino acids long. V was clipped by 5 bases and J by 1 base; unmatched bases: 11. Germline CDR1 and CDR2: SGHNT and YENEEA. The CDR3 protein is CASSPYNLLAGGTDTQYF. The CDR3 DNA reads TGTGCCAGCAGCCCCTACAACCTACTAGCGGGGGGCACAGATACGCAGTATTTT.

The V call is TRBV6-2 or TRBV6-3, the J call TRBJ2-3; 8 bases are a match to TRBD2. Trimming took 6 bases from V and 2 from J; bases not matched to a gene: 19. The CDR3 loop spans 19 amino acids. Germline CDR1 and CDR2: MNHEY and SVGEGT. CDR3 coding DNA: TGTGCCAGCAGCCCAACCCCCGGGGGGGGGCTCTTCCTCACAGATACGCAGTATTTT. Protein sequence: CASSPTPGGGLFLTDTQYF.

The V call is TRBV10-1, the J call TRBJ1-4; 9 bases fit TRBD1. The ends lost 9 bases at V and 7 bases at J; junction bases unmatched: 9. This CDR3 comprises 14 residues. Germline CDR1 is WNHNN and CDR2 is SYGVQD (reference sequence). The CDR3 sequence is CASQPGQGPEKLFF. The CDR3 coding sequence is TGCGCCAGTCAGCCGGGACAGGGACCTGAAAAACTGTTTTTT.